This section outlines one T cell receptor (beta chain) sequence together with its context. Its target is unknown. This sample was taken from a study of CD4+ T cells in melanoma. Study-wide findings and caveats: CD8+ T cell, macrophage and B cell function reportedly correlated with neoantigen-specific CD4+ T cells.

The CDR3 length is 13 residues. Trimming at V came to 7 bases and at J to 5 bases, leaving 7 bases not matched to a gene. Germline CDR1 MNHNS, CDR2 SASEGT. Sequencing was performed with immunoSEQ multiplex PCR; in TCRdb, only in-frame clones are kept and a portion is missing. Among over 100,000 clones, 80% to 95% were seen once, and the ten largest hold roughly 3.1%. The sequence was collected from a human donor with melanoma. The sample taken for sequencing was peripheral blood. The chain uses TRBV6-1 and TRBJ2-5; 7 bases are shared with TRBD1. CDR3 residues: CASNQDRAETQYF. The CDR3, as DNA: TGTGCCAGCAATCAAGACAGGGCCGAGACCCAGTACTTC.